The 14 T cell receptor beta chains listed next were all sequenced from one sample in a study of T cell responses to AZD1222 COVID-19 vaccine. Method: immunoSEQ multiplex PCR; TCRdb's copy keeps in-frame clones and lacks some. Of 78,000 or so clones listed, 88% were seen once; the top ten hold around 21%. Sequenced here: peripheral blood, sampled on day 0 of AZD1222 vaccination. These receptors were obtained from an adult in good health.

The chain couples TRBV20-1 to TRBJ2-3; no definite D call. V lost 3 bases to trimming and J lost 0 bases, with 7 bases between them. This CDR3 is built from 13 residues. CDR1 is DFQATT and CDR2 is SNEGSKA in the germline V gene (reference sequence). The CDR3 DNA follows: TGCAGTGCTAGTGGGTTCAGCACAGATACGCAGTATTTT. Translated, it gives CSASGFSTDTQYF.

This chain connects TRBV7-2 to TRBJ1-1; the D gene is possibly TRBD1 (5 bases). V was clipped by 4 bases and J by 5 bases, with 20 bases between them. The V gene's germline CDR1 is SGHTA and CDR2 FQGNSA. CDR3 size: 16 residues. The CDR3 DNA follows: TGTGCCAGCAGCTCCCCCTTTCGGGGCAGGGATACTGAAGCTTTCTTT. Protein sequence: CASSSPFRGRDTEAFF.

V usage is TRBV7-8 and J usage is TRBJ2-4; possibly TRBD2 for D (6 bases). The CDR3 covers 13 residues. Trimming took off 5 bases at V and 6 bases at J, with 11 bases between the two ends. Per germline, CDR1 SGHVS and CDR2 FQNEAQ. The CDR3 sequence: CASSVGGTNIQYF. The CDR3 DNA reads TGTGCCAGCAGCGTAGGAGGGACAAACATTCAGTACTTC.

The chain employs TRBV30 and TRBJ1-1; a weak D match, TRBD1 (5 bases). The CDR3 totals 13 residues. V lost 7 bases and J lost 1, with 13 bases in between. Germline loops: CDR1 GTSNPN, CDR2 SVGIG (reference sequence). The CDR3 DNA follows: TGTGCCTTAAAGGGGAGGGAGAACACTGAAGCTTTCTTT. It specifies CALKGRENTEAFF.

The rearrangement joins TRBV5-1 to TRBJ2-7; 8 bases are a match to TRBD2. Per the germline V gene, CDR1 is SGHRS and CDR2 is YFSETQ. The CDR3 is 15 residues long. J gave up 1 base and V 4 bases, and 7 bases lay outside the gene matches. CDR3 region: CASSTSGSLSYEQYF. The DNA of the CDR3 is TGCGCCAGCAGCACCAGCGGGAGCCTATCCTACGAGCAGTACTTC. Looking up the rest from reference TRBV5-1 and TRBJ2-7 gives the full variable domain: KAGVTQTPRYLIKTRGQQVTLSCSPISGHRSVSWYQQTPGQGLQFLFEYFSETQRNKGNFPGRFSGRQFSNSRSEMNVSTLELGDSALYLCASSTSGSLSYEQYFGPGTRLTVT.

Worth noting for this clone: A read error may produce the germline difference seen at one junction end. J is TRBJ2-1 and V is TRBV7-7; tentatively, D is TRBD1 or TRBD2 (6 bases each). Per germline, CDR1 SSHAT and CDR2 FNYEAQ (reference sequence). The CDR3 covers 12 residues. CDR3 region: CASSLEGGRQFF. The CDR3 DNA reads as TGTGCTAGCAGCTTAGAGGGGGGCCGGCAGTTCTTC.

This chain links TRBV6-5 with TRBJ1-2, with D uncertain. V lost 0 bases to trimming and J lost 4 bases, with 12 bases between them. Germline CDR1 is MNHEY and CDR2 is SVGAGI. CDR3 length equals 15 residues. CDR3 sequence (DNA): TGTGCCAGCAGTTACTCGGCTAGGACCCCCTATGGCTACACCTTC. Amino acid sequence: CASSYSARTPYGYTF.

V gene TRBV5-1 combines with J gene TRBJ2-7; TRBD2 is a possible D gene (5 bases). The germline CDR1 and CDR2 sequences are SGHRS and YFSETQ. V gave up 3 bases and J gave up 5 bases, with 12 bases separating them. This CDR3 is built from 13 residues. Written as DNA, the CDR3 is TGCGCCAGCAGCTCACTAGGAGCCCACGAGCAGTACTTC. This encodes CASSSLGAHEQYF.

The CDR3 DNA reads TGTGCCAGCAGCCAAGACCCGCCGGGACTAGCGGGAGGGCTCTACGAGCAGTACTTC. Protein sequence: CASSQDPPGLAGGLYEQYF. The J gene is TRBJ2-7, the V gene TRBV3-1 (or the pseudogene TRBV3-2), with 16 bases identical to TRBD2. CDR3 size: 19 residues. Germline-derived CDR1 and CDR2 are LGHDT and YNNKEL (reference sequence). The J segment lost 3 bases and the V segment lost 0 bases, leaving 8 bases of the junction unmatched.

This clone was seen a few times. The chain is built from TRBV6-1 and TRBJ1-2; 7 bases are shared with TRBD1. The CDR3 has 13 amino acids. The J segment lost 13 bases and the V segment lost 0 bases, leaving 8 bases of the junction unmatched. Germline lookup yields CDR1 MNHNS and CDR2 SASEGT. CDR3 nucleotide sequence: TGTGCCAGCAGTGAAGCGCTTCCCAGGGGGTCCACCTTC. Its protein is CASSEALPRGSTF.

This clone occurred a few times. CDR3 in amino acids: CASSHSSRTGAYEQYF. The DNA of the CDR3 is TGTGCCAGCAGCCACTCATCCAGGACAGGGGCCTACGAGCAGTACTTC. The chain joins TRBV3-1 (or the pseudogene TRBV3-2) to TRBJ2-7, with TRBD1 matching 9 bases. J was trimmed by 2 bases and V by 3 bases; bases with no gene match: 8. Germline assignment: CDR1 LGHDT and CDR2 YNNKEL (reference sequence). This CDR3 spans 16 amino acids.

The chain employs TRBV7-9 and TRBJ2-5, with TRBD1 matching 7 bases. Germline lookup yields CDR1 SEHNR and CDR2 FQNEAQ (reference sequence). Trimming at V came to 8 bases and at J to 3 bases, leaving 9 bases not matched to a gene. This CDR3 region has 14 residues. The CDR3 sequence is CASSDRVGEETQYF. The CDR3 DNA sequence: TGTGCCAGCTCCGACAGGGTAGGGGAAGAGACCCAGTACTTC.

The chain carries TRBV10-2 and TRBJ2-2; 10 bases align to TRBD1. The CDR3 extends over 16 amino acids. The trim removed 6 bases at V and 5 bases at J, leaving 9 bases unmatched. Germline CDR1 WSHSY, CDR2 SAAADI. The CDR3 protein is CASRERQGAWTGELFF. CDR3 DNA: TGCGCCAGCAGGGAAAGACAGGGGGCATGGACCGGGGAGCTGTTTTTT.

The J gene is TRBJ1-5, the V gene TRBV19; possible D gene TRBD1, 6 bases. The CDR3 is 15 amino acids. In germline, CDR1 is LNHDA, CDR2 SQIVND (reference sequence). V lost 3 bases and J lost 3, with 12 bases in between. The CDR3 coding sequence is TGTGCCAGTAGTATGCTAGGACAGCACAATCAGCCCCAGCATTTT. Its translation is CASSMLGQHNQPQHF.